Sequencing of this T cell receptor (beta chain) was carried out in a study of Graves' ophthalmopathy and Graves' hyperthyroidism. Beta-chain TCR CDR3 regions were amplified from RNA transcripts. Scientists carried out first-round RT-PCR using HTBI primers and then a second-round multiplex PCR. TCRdb re-called the multiplex PCR reads through MiXCR, storing one row per CDR3 protein. The data show 300,000 to 400,000 distinct CDR3 sequences, about a sixth seen once. The table lists this clonotype with many counts. This CDR3 spans 12 amino acids. Germline V gene lookup returns CDR1 MNHNS and CDR2 SASEGT. Trimming stripped 9 bases from V and 0 bases from J, with 9 bases between.

The V and J genes are TRBV6-1 and TRBJ2-7; D is ambiguous. This TCR came from an adult woman with stable Graves' hyperthyroidism. Material for sequencing was peripheral blood. The CDR3: CARPQSSYEQYF. CDR3 in DNA: TGTGCCAGGCCGCAGAGCTCCTACGAGCAGTACTTC.